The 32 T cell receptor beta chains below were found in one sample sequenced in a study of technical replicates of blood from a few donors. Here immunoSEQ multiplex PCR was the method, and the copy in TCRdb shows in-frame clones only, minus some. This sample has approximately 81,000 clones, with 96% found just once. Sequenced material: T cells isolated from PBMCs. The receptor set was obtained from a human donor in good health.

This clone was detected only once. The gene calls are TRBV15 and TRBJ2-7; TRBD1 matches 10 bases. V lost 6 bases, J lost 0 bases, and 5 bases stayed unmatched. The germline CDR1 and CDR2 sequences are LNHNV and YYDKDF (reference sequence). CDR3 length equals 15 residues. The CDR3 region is CATSRDRGSSYEQYF. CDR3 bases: TGTGCCACCAGTAGGGACAGGGGAAGCTCCTACGAGCAGTACTTC. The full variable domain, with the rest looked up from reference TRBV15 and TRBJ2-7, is DAMVIQNPRYQVTQFGKPVTLSCSQTLNHNVMYWYQQKSSQAPKLLFHYYDKDFNNEADTPDNFQSRRPNTSFCFLDIRSPGLGDTAMYLCATSRDRGSSYEQYFGPGTRLTVT.

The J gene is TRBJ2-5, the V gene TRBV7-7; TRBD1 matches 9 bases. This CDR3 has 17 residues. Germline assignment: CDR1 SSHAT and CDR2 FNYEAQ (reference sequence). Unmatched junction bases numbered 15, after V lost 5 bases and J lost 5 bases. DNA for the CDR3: TGTGCCAGCAGCCTTGGATCGGGGACAGGGAGAGTGGAGACCCAGTACTTC. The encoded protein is CASSLGSGTGRVETQYF.

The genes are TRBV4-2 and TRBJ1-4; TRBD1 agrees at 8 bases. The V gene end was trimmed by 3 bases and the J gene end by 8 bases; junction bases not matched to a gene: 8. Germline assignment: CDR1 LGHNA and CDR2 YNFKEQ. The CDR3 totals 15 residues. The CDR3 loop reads CASSQGQGAGEKLFF. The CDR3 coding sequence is TGTGCCAGCAGCCAGGGGCAGGGGGCGGGAGAAAAACTGTTTTTT.

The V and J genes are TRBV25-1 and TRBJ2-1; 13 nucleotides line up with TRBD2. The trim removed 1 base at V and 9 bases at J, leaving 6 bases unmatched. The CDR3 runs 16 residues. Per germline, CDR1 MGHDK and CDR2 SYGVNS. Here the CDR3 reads CASSEFGLAGASEQFF. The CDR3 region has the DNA TGTGCCAGCAGTGAATTCGGACTAGCGGGAGCGAGTGAGCAGTTCTTC.

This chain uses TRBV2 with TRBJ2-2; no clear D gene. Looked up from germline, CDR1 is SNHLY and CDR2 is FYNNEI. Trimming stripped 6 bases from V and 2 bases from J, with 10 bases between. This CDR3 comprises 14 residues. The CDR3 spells CASRGLINTGELFF. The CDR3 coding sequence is TGTGCCAGCAGGGGCCTCATTAACACCGGGGAGCTGTTTTTT. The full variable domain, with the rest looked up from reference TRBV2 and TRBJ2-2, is EPEVTQTPSHQVTQMGQEVILRCVPISNHLYFYWYRQILGQKVEFLVSFYNNEISEKSEIFDDQFSVERPDGSNFTLKIRSTKLEDSAMYFCASRGLINTGELFFGEGSRLTVL.

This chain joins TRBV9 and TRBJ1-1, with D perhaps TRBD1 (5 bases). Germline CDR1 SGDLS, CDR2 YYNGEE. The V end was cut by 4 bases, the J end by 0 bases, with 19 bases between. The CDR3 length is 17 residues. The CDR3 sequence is CASSPSGGSSMNTEAFF. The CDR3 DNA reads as TGTGCCAGCAGCCCTAGCGGGGGATCTTCTATGAACACTGAAGCTTTCTTT.

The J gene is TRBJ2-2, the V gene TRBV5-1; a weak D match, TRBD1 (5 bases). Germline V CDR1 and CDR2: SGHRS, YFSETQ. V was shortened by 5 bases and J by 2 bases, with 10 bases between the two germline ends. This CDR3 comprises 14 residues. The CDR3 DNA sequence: TGCGCCAGCAGAGGGGTACTAAACACCGGGGAGCTGTTTTTT. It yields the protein CASRGVLNTGELFF.

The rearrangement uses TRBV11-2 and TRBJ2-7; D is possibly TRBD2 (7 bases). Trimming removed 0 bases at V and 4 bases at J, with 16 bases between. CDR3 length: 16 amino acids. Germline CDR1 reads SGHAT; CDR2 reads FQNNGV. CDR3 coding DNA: TGTGCCAGCAGCTTAGACCCTGGGGGGGCGCGATACGAGCAGTACTTC. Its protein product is CASSLDPGGARYEQYF. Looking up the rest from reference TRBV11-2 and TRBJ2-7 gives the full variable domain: EAGVAQSPRYKIIEKRQSVAFWCNPISGHATLYWYQQILGQGPKLLIQFQNNGVVDDSQLPKDRFSAERLKGVDSTLKIQPAKLEDSAVYLCASSLDPGGARYEQYFGPGTRLTVT.

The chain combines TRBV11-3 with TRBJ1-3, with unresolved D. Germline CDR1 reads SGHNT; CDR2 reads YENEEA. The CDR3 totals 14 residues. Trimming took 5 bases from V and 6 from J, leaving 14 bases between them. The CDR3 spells CASSQTGGLNTIYF. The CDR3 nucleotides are TGTGCCAGCAGCCAGACCGGAGGGTTAAACACCATATATTTT.

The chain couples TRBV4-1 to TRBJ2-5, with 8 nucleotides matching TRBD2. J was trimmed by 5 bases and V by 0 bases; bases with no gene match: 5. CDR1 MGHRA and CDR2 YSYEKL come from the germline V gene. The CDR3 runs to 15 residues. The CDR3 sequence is CASSQDEREWETQYF. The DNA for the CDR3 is TGCGCCAGCAGCCAAGATGAGCGGGAGTGGGAGACCCAGTACTTC.

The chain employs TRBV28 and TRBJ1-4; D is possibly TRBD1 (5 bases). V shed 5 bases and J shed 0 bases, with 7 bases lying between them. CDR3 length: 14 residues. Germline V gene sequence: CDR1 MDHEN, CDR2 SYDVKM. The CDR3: CASSKQATNEKLFF. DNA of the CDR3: TGTGCCAGCAGTAAACAGGCAACTAATGAAAAACTGTTTTTT. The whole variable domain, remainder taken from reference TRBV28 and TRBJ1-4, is DVKVTQSSRYLVKRTGEKVFLECVQDMDHENMFWYRQDPGLGLRLIYFSYDVKMKEKGDIPEGYSVSREKKERFSLILESASTNQTSMYLCASSKQATNEKLFFGSGTQLSVL.

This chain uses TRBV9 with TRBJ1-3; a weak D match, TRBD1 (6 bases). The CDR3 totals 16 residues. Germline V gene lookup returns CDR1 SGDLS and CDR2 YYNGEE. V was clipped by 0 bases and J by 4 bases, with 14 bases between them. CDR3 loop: CASSVDGAGTGNTIYF. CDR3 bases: TGTGCCAGCAGCGTAGATGGGGCAGGGACAGGAAACACCATATATTTT.

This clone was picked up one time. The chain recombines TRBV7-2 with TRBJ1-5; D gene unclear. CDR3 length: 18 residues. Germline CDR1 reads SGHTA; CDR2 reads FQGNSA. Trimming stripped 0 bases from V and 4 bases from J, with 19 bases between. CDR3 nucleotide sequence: TGTGCCAGCAGCTTAGCGGTCGGGGTCCTAGGCCGGAATCAGCCCCAGCATTTT. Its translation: CASSLAVGVLGRNQPQHF. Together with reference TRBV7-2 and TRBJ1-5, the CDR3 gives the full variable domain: GAGVSQSPSNKVTEKGKDVELRCDPISGHTALYWYRQSLGQGLEFLIYFQGNSAPDKSGLPSDRFSAERTGGSVSTLTIQRTQQEDSAVYLCASSLAVGVLGRNQPQHFGDGTRLSIL.

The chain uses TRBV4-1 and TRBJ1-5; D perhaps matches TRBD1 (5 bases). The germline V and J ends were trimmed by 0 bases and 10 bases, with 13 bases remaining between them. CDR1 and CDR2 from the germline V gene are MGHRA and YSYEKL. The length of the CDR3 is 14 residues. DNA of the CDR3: TGCGCCAGCAGCCAAGATTGGGGCGTGAGCCCCCAGCATTTT. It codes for CASSQDWGVSPQHF.

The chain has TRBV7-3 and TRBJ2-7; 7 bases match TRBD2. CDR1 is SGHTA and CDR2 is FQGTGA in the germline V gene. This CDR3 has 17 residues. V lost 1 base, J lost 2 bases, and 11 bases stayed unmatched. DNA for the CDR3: TGTGCCAGCAGCTTAAGGGCACTATGGGACTATGCCTACGAGCAGTACTTC. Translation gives CASSLRALWDYAYEQYF.

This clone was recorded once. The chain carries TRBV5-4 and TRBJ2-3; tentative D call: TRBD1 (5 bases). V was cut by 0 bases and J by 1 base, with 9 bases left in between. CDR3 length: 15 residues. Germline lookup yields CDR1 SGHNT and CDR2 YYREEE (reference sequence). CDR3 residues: CASSLALGGTDTQYF. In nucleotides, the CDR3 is TGTGCCAGCAGCTTGGCCTTAGGGGGCACAGATACGCAGTATTTT.

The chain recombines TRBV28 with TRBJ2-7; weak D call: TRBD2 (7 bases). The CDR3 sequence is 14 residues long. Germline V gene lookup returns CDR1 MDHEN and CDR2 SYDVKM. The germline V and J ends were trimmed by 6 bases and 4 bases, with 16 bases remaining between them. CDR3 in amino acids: CASSPGGRGYEQYF. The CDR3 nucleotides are TGTGCCAGCAGCCCCGGGGGGCGCGGTTACGAGCAGTACTTC.

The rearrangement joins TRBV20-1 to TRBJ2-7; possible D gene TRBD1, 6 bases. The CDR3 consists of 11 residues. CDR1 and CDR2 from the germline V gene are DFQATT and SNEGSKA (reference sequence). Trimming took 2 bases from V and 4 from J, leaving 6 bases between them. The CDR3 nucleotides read TGCAGTGCTAGACAGGGGTACGAGCAGTACTTC. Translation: CSARQGYEQYF.

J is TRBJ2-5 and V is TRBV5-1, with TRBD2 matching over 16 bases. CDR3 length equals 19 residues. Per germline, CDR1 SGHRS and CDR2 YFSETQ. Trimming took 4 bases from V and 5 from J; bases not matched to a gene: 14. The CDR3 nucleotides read TGCGCCAGCAGCCTCGGGACTAGCGGGAGGGCCGGGTCCTCGGAGACCCAGTACTTC. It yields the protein CASSLGTSGRAGSSETQYF.

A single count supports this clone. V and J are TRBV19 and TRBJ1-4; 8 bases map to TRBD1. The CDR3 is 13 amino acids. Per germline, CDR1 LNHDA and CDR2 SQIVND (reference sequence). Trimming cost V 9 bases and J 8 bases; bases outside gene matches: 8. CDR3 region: CASLDRGQEKLFF. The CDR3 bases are TGTGCCAGCCTCGACAGGGGACAAGAAAAACTGTTTTTT.

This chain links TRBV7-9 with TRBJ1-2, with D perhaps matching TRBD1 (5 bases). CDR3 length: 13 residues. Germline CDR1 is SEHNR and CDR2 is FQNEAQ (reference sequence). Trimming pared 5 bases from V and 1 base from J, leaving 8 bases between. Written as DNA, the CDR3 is TGTGCCAGCAGCCAGGGAAATAACTATGGCTACACCTTC. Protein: CASSQGNNYGYTF.

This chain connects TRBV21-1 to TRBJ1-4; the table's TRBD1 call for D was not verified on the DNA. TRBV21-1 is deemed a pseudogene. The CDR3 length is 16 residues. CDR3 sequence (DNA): TGTGCCAGCAGCAAAGATCGGCCAGGGGGAGGTGAAAAACTGTTTTTT. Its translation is CASSKDRPGGGEKLFF.

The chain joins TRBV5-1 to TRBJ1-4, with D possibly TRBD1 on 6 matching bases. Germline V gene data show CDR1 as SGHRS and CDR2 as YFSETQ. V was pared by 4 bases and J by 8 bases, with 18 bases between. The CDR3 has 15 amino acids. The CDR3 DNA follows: TGCGCCAGCAGCCCCAGCGGGGGGGCCTTAGAAAAACTGTTTTTT. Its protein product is CASSPSGGALEKLFF.

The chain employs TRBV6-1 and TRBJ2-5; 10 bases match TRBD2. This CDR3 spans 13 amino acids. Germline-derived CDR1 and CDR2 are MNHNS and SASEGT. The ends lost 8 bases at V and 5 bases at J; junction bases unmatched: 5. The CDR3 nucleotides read TGTGCCAGCTATAGCGGGAGGTTCGAGACCCAGTACTTC. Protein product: CASYSGRFETQYF.

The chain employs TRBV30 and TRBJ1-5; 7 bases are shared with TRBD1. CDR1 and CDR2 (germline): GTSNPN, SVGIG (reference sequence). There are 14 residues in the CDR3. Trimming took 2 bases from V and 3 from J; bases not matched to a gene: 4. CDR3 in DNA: TGTGCCTGGAGTTTGGACAGGAACAATCAGCCCCAGCATTTT. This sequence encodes CAWSLDRNNQPQHF.

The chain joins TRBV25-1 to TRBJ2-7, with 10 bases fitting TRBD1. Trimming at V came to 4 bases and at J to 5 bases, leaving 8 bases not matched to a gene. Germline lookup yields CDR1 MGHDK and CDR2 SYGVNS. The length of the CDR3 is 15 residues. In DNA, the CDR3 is TGTGCCAGCAGTGCCGCCGGGACAGGGGACCACGAGCAGTACTTC. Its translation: CASSAAGTGDHEQYF.

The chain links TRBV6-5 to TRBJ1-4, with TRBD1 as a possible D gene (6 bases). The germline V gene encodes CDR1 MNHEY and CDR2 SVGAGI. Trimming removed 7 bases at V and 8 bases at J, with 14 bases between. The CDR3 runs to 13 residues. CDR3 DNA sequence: TGTGCCAGCAAGGTCACAGGGCGGGAAAAACTGTTTTTT. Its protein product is CASKVTGREKLFF.

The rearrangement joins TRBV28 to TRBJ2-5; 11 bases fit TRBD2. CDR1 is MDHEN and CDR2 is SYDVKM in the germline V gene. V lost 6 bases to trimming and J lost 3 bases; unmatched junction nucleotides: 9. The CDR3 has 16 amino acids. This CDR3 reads CASSVTSGIYKETQYF. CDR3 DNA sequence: TGTGCCAGCAGCGTGACTAGCGGGATCTATAAAGAGACCCAGTACTTC.

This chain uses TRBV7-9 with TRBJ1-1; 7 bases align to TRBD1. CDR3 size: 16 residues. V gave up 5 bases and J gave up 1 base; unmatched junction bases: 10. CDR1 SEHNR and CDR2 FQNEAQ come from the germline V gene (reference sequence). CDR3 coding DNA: TGTGCCAGCAGCGGGCAACGGTCAGGGGGGAACACTGAAGCTTTCTTT. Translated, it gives CASSGQRSGGNTEAFF.

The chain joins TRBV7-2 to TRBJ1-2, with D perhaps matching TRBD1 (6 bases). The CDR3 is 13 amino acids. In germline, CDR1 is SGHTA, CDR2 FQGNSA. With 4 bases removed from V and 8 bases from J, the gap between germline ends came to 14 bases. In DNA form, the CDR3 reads TGTGCCAGCAGCTCCCCGAACAGGGACGGCTACACCTTC. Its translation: CASSSPNRDGYTF. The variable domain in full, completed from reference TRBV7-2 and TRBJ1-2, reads GAGVSQSPSNKVTEKGKDVELRCDPISGHTALYWYRQSLGQGLEFLIYFQGNSAPDKSGLPSDRFSAERTGGSVSTLTIQRTQQEDSAVYLCASSSPNRDGYTFGSGTRLTVV.

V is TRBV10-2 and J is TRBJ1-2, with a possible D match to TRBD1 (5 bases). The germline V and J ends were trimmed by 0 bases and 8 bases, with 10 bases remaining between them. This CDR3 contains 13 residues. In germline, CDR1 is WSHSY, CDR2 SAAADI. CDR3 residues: CASSESGGKGYTF. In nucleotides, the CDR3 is TGCGCCAGCAGTGAGTCGGGGGGGAAAGGCTACACCTTC.

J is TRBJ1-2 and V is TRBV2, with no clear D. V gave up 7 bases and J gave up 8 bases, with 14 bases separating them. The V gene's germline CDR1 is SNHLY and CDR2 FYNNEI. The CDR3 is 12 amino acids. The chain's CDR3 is CASNRQVHGYTF. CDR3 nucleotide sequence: TGTGCCAGCAATAGGCAGGTGCACGGCTACACCTTC.